This T cell receptor (beta chain) was sequenced in a study of blood T cells in healthy people across ages. Study conclusions and caveats: The unsorted PBMCs prevented any conclusive comparison of naive versus antigen-experienced cells.

Each individual donor underwent a draw of 8.5 to 10 milliliters of peripheral blood. Total RNA, at least 5 micrograms per sample, was extracted from PBMCs. Remarks on this clonotype: Its antigen is not known.

A sample-barcoded 5' primer and a J-beta primer mix were used in a second PCR of about 7 to 12 cycles. Every single cDNA molecule received a tag from a template-switch adaptor with 12 random nucleotides. TCRdb ran MiXCR on the 5' RACE reads and lists one entry per CDR3 protein. The data show roughly 1,800,000 distinct CDR3 sequences, around 48% seen once. J was trimmed by 7 bases and V by 2 bases; bases with no gene match: 7. CDR1 and CDR2 (germline): SGHTA, FQGNSA. CDR3 size: 15 residues. The chain combines TRBV7-2 with TRBJ2-1, with 8 positions matching TRBD2. The sequencing input was blood. The sequence was obtained from a woman aged 40 to 55 in good health. The CDR3 is CASSLMRGVWNEQFF. Written as DNA, the CDR3 is TGTGCCAGCAGCTTAATGCGGGGGGTGTGGAATGAGCAGTTCTTC.